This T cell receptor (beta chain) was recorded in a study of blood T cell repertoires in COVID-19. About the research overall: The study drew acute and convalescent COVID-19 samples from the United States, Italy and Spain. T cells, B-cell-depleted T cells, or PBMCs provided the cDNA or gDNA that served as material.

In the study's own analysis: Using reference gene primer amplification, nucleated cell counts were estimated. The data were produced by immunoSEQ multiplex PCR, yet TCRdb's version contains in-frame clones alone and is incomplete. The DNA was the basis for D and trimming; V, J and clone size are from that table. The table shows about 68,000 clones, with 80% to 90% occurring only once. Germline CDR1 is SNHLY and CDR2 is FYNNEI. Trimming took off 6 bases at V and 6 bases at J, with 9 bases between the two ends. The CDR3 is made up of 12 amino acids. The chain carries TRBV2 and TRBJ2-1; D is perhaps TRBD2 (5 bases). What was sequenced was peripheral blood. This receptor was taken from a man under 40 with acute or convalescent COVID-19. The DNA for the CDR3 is TGTGCCAGCAGACCGAGCGGCAATGAGCAGTTCTTC. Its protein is CASRPSGNEQFF.